Described below is a single T cell receptor (beta chain) sequence and its context. Its target is unknown. This sample stems from a study of a mutant IDH1 vaccine in newly diagnosed glioma. Turning to the study itself: Treated patients, 62.5% male and about 38% female, averaged roughly 43 years of age. It was radiotherapy, temozolomide, or both that patients received previously, with most receiving both. The study's findings and limits: Detectable vaccine-induced immune responses arose in approximately 93% of patients.

The method was immunoSEQ multiplex PCR; TCRdb's version includes in-frame clones alone and lacks a portion of them. The data contain about 36,000 clones, 75% to 85% of them singletons. V shed 5 bases and J shed 2 bases, with 13 bases lying between them. This CDR3 has 14 residues. Germline V lookup: CDR1 MNHEY, CDR2 SMNVEV (reference sequence). Time point denoted: week 11, during vaccination. Doses comprised 300 ug of mutant IDH1 20-mer peptide each, plus topical imiquimod. This chain uses TRBV27 with TRBJ2-7; D unclear. The sample in question was peripheral blood mononuclear cells (PBMCs), obtained from a glioma patient whose treatment included an IDH1 peptide vaccine. This TCR was sampled from a woman aged 25 to 39 with glioma. Some clones in this sample may be carry-over from other donors' samples. The CDR3 sequence is CASSISRPAYEQYF. In nucleotides, the CDR3 is TGTGCCAGCAGTATTTCCCGCCCCGCCTACGAGCAGTACTTC.